This TCR beta chain was identified during a study of T cells after yellow fever vaccination. Study-level results: Reappearing after the booster were most of the clones from primary vaccination (96% CD4, approximately 89% CD8).

Between the trimmed V and J ends, which lost 2 bases and 3 bases, there was a span of 11 bases. The CDR3 is 14 residues long. Germline V gene data show CDR1 as MNHEY and CDR2 as SMNVEV (reference sequence). From the 5' RACE reads, TCRdb called clonotypes with MiXCR, one entry per CDR3 protein. The repertoire includes roughly 45,000 distinct CDR3 sequences, around 6.4% of them detected once, and roughly a tenth sits in the top ten. This clonotype has a count of ten or more. This chain uses TRBV27 with TRBJ2-7; the D call may be TRBD1 or TRBD2 (5 bases each). Sequencing used PBMCs, either bulk or a sorted T-cell subset (CD4+, CD8+, memory, or dextramer-sorted; not recorded which), obtained 45 days after the yellow fever booster vaccination. The source is a man younger than 40 who received the YFV17D yellow fever vaccine. The CDR3 loop reads CASSLGAGGYEQYF. The CDR3 DNA sequence: TGTGCCAGCAGTTTAGGGGCGGGCGGCTACGAGCAGTACTTC.